This is a list of T cell receptor beta chains from one sample in a study of blood T cell repertoires in COVID-19. Clones were sequenced by immunoSEQ multiplex PCR, and TCRdb holds only the in-frame ones, with some missing. The table has roughly 170,000 clones, 75% to 80% seen once; the top ten hold approximately 26%. The sample taken for sequencing was peripheral blood. These receptors all come from a woman between 65 and 79 years old with acute or convalescent COVID-19. The CDR3 runs from the conserved cysteine through the conserved F or W. A D gene is named only where the DNA matches it firmly. Some rows mark clone size as missing; the rest say once, few, many or name a class of expanded clone.

abundance,v_gene,j_gene,d_gene,CDR3aa,CDR3nt
few,TRBV5-5,TRBJ1-1,NA,CASRREISTEAFF,TGTGCCAGCAGGAGGGAGATTAGCACTGAAGCTTTCTTT
few,TRBV12-1,TRBJ1-2,NA,CASSVMGATNYGYTF,TGTGCCAGCAGCGTTATGGGAGCCACTAACTATGGCTACACCTTC
NA,TRBV6-1,TRBJ1-6,TRBD1,CASSEIDRVNSPLHF,TGTGCCAGCAGTGAAATTGACAGGGTGAATTCACCCCTCCACTTT
few,TRBV2,TRBJ1-5,TRBD1,CASGGQGNQPQHF,TGTGCCAGCGGAGGACAGGGCAATCAGCCCCAGCATTTT
few,TRBV12-3/TRBV12-4,TRBJ2-2,NA,CASRQTNTGELFF,TGTGCCAGCAGGCAGACGAACACCGGGGAGCTGTTTTTT
NA,TRBV29-1,TRBJ2-5,NA,CSVDMGARETQYF,TGCAGCGTTGATATGGGGGCGAGAGAGACCCAGTACTTC
NA,TRBV4-1,TRBJ2-1,TRBD2,CASRPGLAGVGEQFF,TGCGCCAGCAGACCTGGACTAGCGGGAGTGGGTGAGCAGTTCTTC
NA,TRBV5-1,TRBJ1-6,TRBD1,CASSLGTGSSYNSPLHF,TGCGCCAGCAGCTTGGGGACAGGGAGCTCCTATAATTCACCCCTCCACTTT
NA,TRBV5-1,TRBJ2-2,TRBD2,CASSFPVGLAGVDANTGELFF,TGCGCCAGCAGCTTTCCGGTAGGACTAGCGGGAGTCGATGCGAACACCGGGGAGCTGTTTTTT
NA,TRBV3-1/TRBV3-2,TRBJ2-6,TRBD1,CASSQGGQGGTGANVLTF,TGTGCCAGCAGCCAAGGTGGACAGGGTGGTACTGGGGCCAACGTCCTGACTTTC
NA,TRBV2,TRBJ1-1,NA,CASSESGFTEAFF,TGTGCCAGCAGTGAATCGGGGTTCACTGAAGCTTTCTTT
NA,TRBV21-1,TRBJ2-2,NA,CASSTGQGTPGELFF,TGTGCCAGCAGCACGGGACAGGGGACACCCGGGGAGCTGTTTTTT
NA,TRBV19,TRBJ2-5,NA,CASSSLMTTIQETQYF,TGTGCCAGTAGTTCTTTGATGACGACAATTCAAGAGACCCAGTACTTC
NA,TRBV7-8,TRBJ2-1,TRBD2,CASSLGGTTYNEQFF,TGTGCCAGCAGCTTGGGCGGGACTACATACAATGAGCAGTTCTTC
NA,TRBV4-1,TRBJ2-3,TRBD2,CASSPKPAGEGDTQYF,TGCGCCAGCAGCCCGAAGCCAGCGGGAGAGGGAGATACGCAGTATTTT
NA,TRBV2,TRBJ2-7,TRBD1,CASSERVSGGVNEQYF,TGTGCCAGCAGTGAACGTGTGTCAGGGGGCGTGAACGAGCAGTACTTC
NA,TRBV10-3,TRBJ2-2,TRBD2,CAISDRTSGTGELFF,TGTGCCATCAGTGATCGGACTAGCGGCACCGGGGAGCTGTTTTTT
once,TRBV7-2,TRBJ2-3,NA,CASSLAGGRADTQYF,TGTGCCAGCAGCTTAGCGGGAGGCCGCGCGGATACGCAGTATTTT
once,TRBV7-2,TRBJ2-3,TRBD2,CASSLPSGSTDTQYF,TGTGCCAGCAGCCTACCTAGCGGGAGCACAGATACGCAGTATTTT
few,TRBV3-1/TRBV3-2,TRBJ2-7,TRBD2,CASSQEAGLAGIYEQYF,TGTGCCAGCAGCCAAGAGGCAGGACTAGCGGGAATCTACGAGCAGTACTTC
once,TRBV2,TRBJ2-2,NA,CASSDINTGELFF,TGTGCCAGCAGTGATATAAACACCGGGGAGCTGTTTTTT
NA,TRBV21-1,TRBJ1-3,NA,CASSKGSSGNTIYF,TGTGCCAGCAGCAAGGGGAGCTCTGGAAACACCATATATTTT
NA,TRBV30,TRBJ1-1,NA,CAWTVTRVGTEAFF,TGTGCCTGGACCGTAACCCGGGTGGGCACTGAAGCTTTCTTT
NA,TRBV10-2,TRBJ1-1,NA,CASRTNRENTEAFF,TGCGCCAGCAGGACGAACAGGGAGAACACTGAAGCTTTCTTT
NA,TRBV18,TRBJ2-1,TRBD1,CASSPPATGYNEQFF,TGTGCCAGCTCACCGCCCGCGACAGGGTACAATGAGCAGTTCTTC
NA,TRBV7-3,TRBJ2-1,TRBD2,CASSLGTSDEQFF,TGTGCCAGCAGCCTAGGGACTAGCGATGAGCAGTTCTTC
NA,TRBV3-1/TRBV3-2,TRBJ2-7,NA,CASSQVPQGGEQYF,TGTGCCAGCAGCCAAGTTCCCCAGGGAGGCGAGCAGTACTTC
NA,TRBV6-4,TRBJ1-1,NA,CASSWERNTEAFF,TGTGCCAGCAGCTGGGAGCGAAACACTGAAGCTTTCTTT
once,TRBV5-4,TRBJ2-2,TRBD2,CASTKGLAGGNTGELFF,TGTGCCAGCACCAAGGGACTAGCGGGAGGGAACACCGGGGAGCTGTTTTTT
NA,TRBV2,TRBJ2-7,TRBD2,CASSDQGETSGSYEQYF,TGTGCCAGCAGTGATCAAGGGGAGACTAGCGGGTCCTACGAGCAGTACTTC
NA,TRBV18,TRBJ2-1,TRBD1,CASSSIVTDRWFF,TGTGCCAGCTCATCGATAGTGACGGACAGGTGGTTCTTC
NA,TRBV20-1,TRBJ2-3,TRBD1,CSASGDREDTDTQYF,TGCAGTGCTAGTGGGGACAGGGAAGACACAGATACGCAGTATTTT
NA,TRBV5-4,TRBJ2-1,TRBD2,CASSLGLAGGPDEQFF,TGTGCCAGCAGCTTGGGTCTAGCGGGAGGGCCCGATGAGCAGTTCTTC
NA,TRBV13,TRBJ1-3,NA,CASSVTGGNTIYF,TGTGCCAGCAGCGTGACAGGAGGAAACACCATATATTTT
NA,TRBV24-1,TRBJ1-4,TRBD1,CATSDGLGTGRNEKLFF,TGTGCCACCAGTGATGGGCTTGGGACAGGGCGGAATGAAAAACTGTTTTTT
once,TRBV18,TRBJ2-1,NA,CASSPLSNEQFF,TGTGCCAGCTCACCACTCAGCAATGAGCAGTTCTTC
once,TRBV2,TRBJ2-1,TRBD2,CASSGLAGVAYEFF,TGTGCCAGCAGTGGACTAGCGGGAGTAGCATATGAGTTCTTC
NA,TRBV7-7,TRBJ2-5,NA,CASSLAGAVGETQYF,TGTGCCAGCAGCTTGGCAGGGGCAGTAGGAGAGACCCAGTACTTC
NA,TRBV2,TRBJ2-1,TRBD2,CASSAAGGSYNEQFF,TGTGCCAGCAGTGCGGCGGGGGGGAGCTACAATGAGCAGTTCTTC
once,TRBV2,TRBJ1-4,TRBD1,CASRGQGMKLFF,TGTGCCAGCCGGGGACAGGGAATGAAACTGTTTTTT
NA,TRBV11-2,TRBJ2-2,TRBD2,CASSPRTSIPGELFF,TGTGCCAGCAGCCCCCGGACTAGCATCCCCGGGGAGCTGTTTTTT
NA,TRBV27,TRBJ2-7,TRBD1,CASSLFRAGTGTNEQYF,TGTGCCAGCAGTTTATTCCGTGCCGGGACAGGGACGAACGAGCAGTACTTC
NA,TRBV29-1,TRBJ1-3,TRBD1,CSVGQPSGNTIYF,TGCAGCGTGGGACAGCCCTCTGGAAACACCATATATTTT
many,TRBV19,TRBJ1-1,NA,CASFGIANTEAFF,TGTGCCAGCTTCGGGATAGCGAACACTGAAGCTTTCTTT
NA,TRBV24-1,TRBJ2-7,NA,CATSQAGPSYEQYF,TGTGCCACCAGCCAGGCGGGGCCCTCCTACGAGCAGTACTTC
NA,TRBV10-3,TRBJ1-5,NA,CAISESGGSWDQPQHF,TGTGCCATCAGTGAGTCGGGGGGGAGTTGGGATCAGCCCCAGCATTTT
many,TRBV30,TRBJ1-6,NA,CAWSDPPAGLSPLHF,TGTGCCTGGAGTGACCCTCCCGCAGGGTTGTCACCCCTCCACTTT
few,TRBV5-1,TRBJ1-6,TRBD1,CASSIGQGLPNSPLHF,TGCGCCAGCAGCATAGGACAGGGGCTTCCTAATTCACCCCTCCACTTT
NA,TRBV10-1,TRBJ2-7,TRBD2,CASSGYGTGETSGRTEQYF,TGCGCCAGCAGTGGCTATGGGACAGGGGAAACTAGCGGGAGGACTGAGCAGTACTTC
NA,TRBV19,TRBJ1-5,NA,CASTPRQSTHQPQHF,TGTGCCAGTACCCCCAGGCAGAGTACTCATCAGCCCCAGCATTTT
NA,TRBV13,TRBJ2-3,NA,CASSLKRQLSLDTQYF,TGTGCCAGCAGCTTAAAGCGGCAACTCTCGTTAGATACGCAGTATTTT